These 31 T cell receptor beta chains were all obtained from the same sample, sequenced in a study of cytomegalovirus exposure and HLA in healthy donors. PCR primers comprised 60 Vbeta and 13 Jbeta primers. Some clones are missing from TCRdb's copy, which holds only in-frame ones; the method was immunoSEQ multiplex PCR. This sample has about 97,000 clones, with about three fifths found just once. The sequencing sample was made of PBMCs. The receptors come from a human donor in good health.

The chain carries TRBV14 and TRBJ1-2, with no clear D. The CDR3 covers 13 residues. Germline V gene data show CDR1 as SGHDN and CDR2 as FVKESK. Trimming removed 5 bases at V and 4 bases at J, with 11 bases between. The CDR3 protein is CASSFSVSYGYTF. DNA of the CDR3: TGTGCCAGCAGCTTTTCAGTCAGCTATGGCTACACCTTC.

This clone was observed a handful of times. This rearrangement joins TRBV18 to TRBJ1-2; D not certain. Germline V gene sequence: CDR1 KGHSH, CDR2 LQKENI. The CDR3 runs to 15 residues. V lost 3 bases and J lost 2, with 13 bases in between. The CDR3: CASSPAARANYGYTF. In nucleotides, the CDR3 is TGTGCCAGCTCACCCGCGGCCAGAGCCAACTATGGCTACACCTTC.

This clone came up a few times. This chain links TRBV21-1 with TRBJ2-3; TRBD2, the table's D call, was not compared with the DNA. TRBV21-1 is a pseudogene segment. The CDR3 length is 16 residues. The DNA for the CDR3 is TGTGCCAGCAGCACATTACGGGGGGAGGGCGGTCATACGCAGTATTTT. Translating gives CASSTLRGEGGHTQYF.

The chain employs TRBV9 and TRBJ1-4; no clear D. Germline V gene data show CDR1 as SGDLS and CDR2 as YYNGEE. This CDR3 region has 15 residues. Deletions cut 0 bases from V and 4 bases from J, with 10 bases between. CDR3 DNA: TGTGCCAGCAGCGTAGGTTTGTCTCTTAATGAAAAACTGTTTTTT. Protein sequence: CASSVGLSLNEKLFF.

This clone was detected only a few times. The CDR3 sequence: CASSLNRDPYEQYF. Here the CDR3 DNA reads TGTGCCAGCAGCTTGAACAGGGACCCCTACGAGCAGTACTTC. This rearrangement joins TRBV5-4 to TRBJ2-7; D possibly corresponds to TRBD1 (6 bases). This CDR3 region has 14 residues. Looked up from germline, CDR1 is SGHNT and CDR2 is YYREEE (reference sequence). V shed 1 base and J shed 2 bases, with 10 bases lying between them.

The genes are TRBV7-2 and TRBJ2-3, with TRBD1 as a possible D gene (6 bases). Germline lookup yields CDR1 SGHTA and CDR2 FQGNSA. This CDR3 contains 14 residues. V gave up 2 bases and J gave up 3 bases, with 9 bases separating them. The CDR3 nucleotides read TGTGCCAGCAGCTTATTTCAGGGGACAGATACGCAGTATTTT. Amino acid sequence: CASSLFQGTDTQYF. The full variable domain, its missing parts supplied by reference TRBV7-2 and TRBJ2-3, is GAGVSQSPSNKVTEKGKDVELRCDPISGHTALYWYRQSLGQGLEFLIYFQGNSAPDKSGLPSDRFSAERTGGSVSTLTIQRTQQEDSAVYLCASSLFQGTDTQYFGPGTRLTVL.

CDR3 residues: CASSYDLTGVRYEQYF. The CDR3 DNA reads as TGTGCCAGCAGTTATGATCTCACGGGAGTGAGGTACGAGCAGTACTTC. The chain links TRBV6-5 to TRBJ2-7; TRBD2 might be the D (6 bases). The CDR3 is 16 residues long. In germline, CDR1 is MNHEY, CDR2 SVGAGI. The V and J ends lost 3 bases and 4 bases respectively, with 19 bases between them.

The V gene is TRBV19, the J gene TRBJ2-1; a possible D gene is TRBD2 (6 bases). The CDR3 has 15 residues. V was clipped by 1 base and J by 0 bases, with 7 bases between them. CDR1 and CDR2 from the germline V gene are LNHDA and SQIVND (reference sequence). CDR3 coding DNA: TGTGCCAGTAGTATAGGAGCGGGCTCCTACAATGAGCAGTTCTTC. Translated, it gives CASSIGAGSYNEQFF.

The count of this clone is one. The chain recombines TRBV7-3 with TRBJ2-1; D may be TRBD2 (7 bases). Germline CDR1 SGHTA, CDR2 FQGTGA. This CDR3 is built from 17 residues. Trimming removed 5 bases at V and 2 bases at J, with 19 bases between. The CDR3 bases are TGTGCCAGCAGCCCAACGGGGGGCCCTATCACCTACAATGAGCAGTTCTTC. This encodes CASSPTGGPITYNEQFF.

The rearrangement uses TRBV5-1 and TRBJ2-6; 10 bases align to TRBD1. CDR1 and CDR2 (germline): SGHRS, YFSETQ. There are 20 residues in the CDR3. Trimming cost V 6 bases and J 5 bases; bases outside gene matches: 20. The CDR3 sequence: CASMYETGGPLASWANVLTF. In nucleotides, the CDR3 is TGCGCCAGCATGTACGAGACAGGGGGCCCCCTAGCAAGTTGGGCCAACGTCCTGACTTTC.

The chain joins TRBV27 to TRBJ2-7; 7 nucleotides match TRBD1. The CDR3 extends over 14 amino acids. Germline V gene sequence: CDR1 MNHEY, CDR2 SMNVEV (reference sequence). The junction had 6 bases not matched to a gene; V was cut back by 5 bases and J by 2 bases. DNA of the CDR3: TGTGCCAGCAGTACCAGGACAGGAGCCTACGAGCAGTACTTC. This sequence encodes CASSTRTGAYEQYF.

The gene calls are TRBV25-1 and TRBJ2-7; 9 bases line up with TRBD1. CDR3 length: 15 residues. V gave up 3 bases and J gave up 2 bases; unmatched junction bases: 5. CDR1 and CDR2 from the germline V gene are MGHDK and SYGVNS. The CDR3, as DNA: TGTGCCAGCAGTGAGCCGGGACAGGGCGCCTACGAGCAGTACTTC. This encodes CASSEPGQGAYEQYF.

The rearrangement links TRBV2 to TRBJ2-5, with a tentative D call TRBD1 (6 bases). Trimming removed 6 bases from V and 2 bases from J, with 16 bases in between. The CDR3 runs 15 residues. CDR1 is SNHLY, CDR2 FYNNEI, per germline. The CDR3 loop reads CASRGPGHGQETQYF. The CDR3 DNA reads as TGTGCCAGCAGAGGACCGGGACACGGACAAGAGACCCAGTACTTC.

The table lists this clone with a few counts. CDR3 DNA sequence: TGCGCCAGCAGCCCCTTCTCTTGGGTCCAGGGGAACACTGAAGCTTTCTTT. Amino acid sequence: CASSPFSWVQGNTEAFF. The chain couples TRBV5-1 to TRBJ1-1, with D perhaps matching TRBD1 (5 bases). Germline V gene data show CDR1 as SGHRS and CDR2 as YFSETQ. V lost 4 bases and J 1 base, leaving 20 bases between the germline ends. This CDR3 contains 17 residues.

The V and J genes are TRBV9 and TRBJ2-1, with D perhaps TRBD1 (6 bases). The V and J ends lost 0 bases and 0 bases respectively, with 10 bases between them. The CDR3 has 16 residues. Per the germline V gene, CDR1 is SGDLS and CDR2 is YYNGEE. The CDR3 region is CASSVGGPSSYNEQFF. The CDR3 region has the DNA TGTGCCAGCAGCGTAGGGGGGCCGAGCTCCTACAATGAGCAGTTCTTC.

This clone has a handful of counts. V gene TRBV28 combines with J gene TRBJ1-3, with D tentatively TRBD1 (5 bases). This CDR3 contains 11 residues. CDR1 and CDR2 (germline): MDHEN, SYDVKM. V lost 3 bases and J 10 bases, leaving 7 bases between the germline ends. The CDR3 DNA follows: TGTGCCAGCAGTTTGGGGCAGACCATATATTTT. It encodes CASSLGQTIYF.

The CDR3 protein is CASSPTYNEQFF. CDR3 DNA sequence: TGTGCCAGCAGTCCCACCTACAATGAGCAGTTCTTC. J is TRBJ2-1 and V is TRBV27, with D uncertain. V shed 5 bases and J shed 2 bases, with 4 bases lying between them. Germline-derived CDR1 and CDR2 are MNHEY and SMNVEV (reference sequence). This CDR3 spans 12 amino acids.

This clone was picked up a small number of times. The chain links TRBV27 to TRBJ1-2; D remains ambiguous. Germline loops: CDR1 MNHEY, CDR2 SMNVEV (reference sequence). This CDR3 has 13 residues. Trimming removed 5 bases at V and 6 bases at J, with 13 bases between. CDR3 sequence reads: CASSPGGGHGYTF. The DNA of the CDR3 is TGTGCCAGCAGTCCTGGCGGAGGCCATGGCTACACCTTC.

The gene calls are TRBV6-4 and TRBJ2-6; a possible D gene is TRBD1 (5 bases). Germline assignment: CDR1 MRHNA and CDR2 SNTAGT. V was cut by 3 bases and J by 2 bases, with 8 bases left in between. CDR3 length equals 15 residues. CDR3 protein: CASSEGVAGANVLTF. DNA for the CDR3: TGTGCCAGCAGTGAAGGGGTCGCTGGGGCCAACGTCCTGACTTTC.

This clone appeared a few times. V usage is TRBV5-4 and J usage is TRBJ2-7; TRBD2 aligns across 8 bases. Per germline, CDR1 SGHNT and CDR2 YYREEE (reference sequence). The V and J ends lost 4 bases and 2 bases, in that order; junction bases with no gene match: 2. CDR3 length: 13 residues. The CDR3 sequence is CASSPGLAYEQYF. The CDR3 coding sequence is TGTGCCAGCAGCCCGGGACTAGCCTACGAGCAGTACTTC.

The chain combines TRBV18 with TRBJ2-5; maybe TRBD2 (6 bases). Germline V gene sequence: CDR1 KGHSH, CDR2 LQKENI. The CDR3 extends over 13 amino acids. The V gene lost 3 bases and the J gene lost 2 bases, with 7 bases spanning the gap. As DNA, the CDR3 is TGTGCCAGCTCACCGGAGGGACAAGAGACCCAGTACTTC. This translates into CASSPEGQETQYF.

The rearrangement links TRBV7-8 to TRBJ1-3; 9 bases align to TRBD1. J was trimmed by 1 base and V by 1 base; bases with no gene match: 5. CDR1 and CDR2 (germline): SGHVS, FQNEAQ. CDR3 length: 17 residues. The CDR3 region is CASSLVAGTGSGNTIYF. The CDR3 nucleotides read TGTGCCAGCAGCTTAGTTGCCGGGACAGGGTCTGGAAACACCATATATTTT.

The CDR3 protein is CAITNRTGTVYEQYF. DNA for the CDR3: TGTGCCATCACCAATCGAACCGGGACAGTCTACGAGCAGTACTTC. V usage is TRBV10-3 and J usage is TRBJ2-7; 7 bases are a match to TRBD1. Germline CDR1 ENHRY, CDR2 SYGVKD. This CDR3 is 15 amino acids long. After removal of 7 bases from V and 3 bases from J, the junction contained 12 bases not matched to a gene.

This sequence joins TRBV11-2 and TRBJ1-5, with 8 bases aligning to TRBD1. Trimming at V came to 5 bases and at J to 6 bases, leaving 9 bases not matched to a gene. This CDR3 contains 15 residues. In germline, CDR1 is SGHAT, CDR2 FQNNGV. The CDR3 DNA reads as TGTGCCAGCAGCCGGACAGGGAGGGAGGGTCAGCCCCAGCATTTT. Its protein is CASSRTGREGQPQHF.

The chain couples TRBV7-9 to TRBJ2-7; 7 bases align to TRBD2. Germline-derived CDR1 and CDR2 are SEHNR and FQNEAQ (reference sequence). The CDR3 totals 16 residues. Unmatched junction bases numbered 16, after V lost 4 bases and J lost 7 bases. The CDR3 reads CASSSRIAGQTAEQYF. For the CDR3, the DNA is TGTGCCAGCAGCTCCAGGATAGCGGGCCAAACCGCGGAGCAGTACTTC.

The V gene is TRBV7-3, the J gene TRBJ2-3, with D perhaps matching TRBD2 (5 bases). V shed 2 bases and J shed 8 bases, with 20 bases lying between them. The CDR3 has 16 amino acids. Germline V gene lookup returns CDR1 SGHTA and CDR2 FQGTGA. Here the CDR3 reads CASSLSASLDRGTQYF. In DNA form, the CDR3 reads TGTGCCAGCAGCTTATCGGCTAGTTTGGATCGGGGTACGCAGTATTTT.

Remarks on this clone: One end of the junction is discordant with germline, which a read error may explain. This chain joins TRBV4-1 and TRBJ1-2; 11 nucleotides align to TRBD1. The CDR3 runs 14 residues. Germline V gene sequence: CDR1 MGHRA, CDR2 YSYEKL. CDR3 nucleotide sequence: TGCGCCAGCAGCCAAGATGGGACAGGGGGTTATCCTCCCTTC. The encoded protein is CASSQDGTGGYPPF.

The CDR3 DNA reads as TGTGCCAGCAGTGAAAGGCCTAGCGGGAGCTCGGTATACGAGCAGTACTTC. Residues: CASSERPSGSSVYEQYF. The chain carries TRBV6-4 and TRBJ2-7; 10 bases map to TRBD2. Looked up from germline, CDR1 is MRHNA and CDR2 is SNTAGT. The J segment lost 4 bases and the V segment lost 3 bases, leaving 12 bases of the junction unmatched. This CDR3 is built from 17 residues.

CDR3 sequence (DNA): TGCAGCGTTCGTTCCTCCGGGACAGCAAACACTGAAGCTTTCTTT. Its protein product is CSVRSSGTANTEAFF. The chain recombines TRBV29-1 with TRBJ1-1; 7 bases are shared with TRBD1. The V gene's germline CDR1 is SQVTM and CDR2 ANQGSEA. With V trimmed by 5 bases and J by 2 bases, 11 bases remained unmatched. This CDR3 comprises 15 residues.

J is TRBJ1-6 and V is TRBV27; D possibly corresponds to TRBD1 (5 bases). This CDR3 has 12 amino acids. Deletions cut 3 bases from V and 10 bases from J, with 7 bases between. CDR1 is MNHEY and CDR2 is SMNVEV in the germline V gene (reference sequence). The chain's CDR3 is CASSFRESPLHF. DNA of the CDR3: TGTGCCAGCAGTTTCAGGGAATCACCCCTCCACTTT.

The chain links TRBV5-1 to TRBJ1-4; TRBD1 aligns across 8 bases. Per germline, CDR1 SGHRS and CDR2 YFSETQ. J lost 5 bases, V lost 4 bases, and 7 bases had no gene match. The CDR3 runs to 15 residues. The CDR3 region is CASSPTGAGNEKLFF. The DNA for the CDR3 is TGCGCCAGCAGCCCGACAGGGGCAGGAAATGAAAAACTGTTTTTT.